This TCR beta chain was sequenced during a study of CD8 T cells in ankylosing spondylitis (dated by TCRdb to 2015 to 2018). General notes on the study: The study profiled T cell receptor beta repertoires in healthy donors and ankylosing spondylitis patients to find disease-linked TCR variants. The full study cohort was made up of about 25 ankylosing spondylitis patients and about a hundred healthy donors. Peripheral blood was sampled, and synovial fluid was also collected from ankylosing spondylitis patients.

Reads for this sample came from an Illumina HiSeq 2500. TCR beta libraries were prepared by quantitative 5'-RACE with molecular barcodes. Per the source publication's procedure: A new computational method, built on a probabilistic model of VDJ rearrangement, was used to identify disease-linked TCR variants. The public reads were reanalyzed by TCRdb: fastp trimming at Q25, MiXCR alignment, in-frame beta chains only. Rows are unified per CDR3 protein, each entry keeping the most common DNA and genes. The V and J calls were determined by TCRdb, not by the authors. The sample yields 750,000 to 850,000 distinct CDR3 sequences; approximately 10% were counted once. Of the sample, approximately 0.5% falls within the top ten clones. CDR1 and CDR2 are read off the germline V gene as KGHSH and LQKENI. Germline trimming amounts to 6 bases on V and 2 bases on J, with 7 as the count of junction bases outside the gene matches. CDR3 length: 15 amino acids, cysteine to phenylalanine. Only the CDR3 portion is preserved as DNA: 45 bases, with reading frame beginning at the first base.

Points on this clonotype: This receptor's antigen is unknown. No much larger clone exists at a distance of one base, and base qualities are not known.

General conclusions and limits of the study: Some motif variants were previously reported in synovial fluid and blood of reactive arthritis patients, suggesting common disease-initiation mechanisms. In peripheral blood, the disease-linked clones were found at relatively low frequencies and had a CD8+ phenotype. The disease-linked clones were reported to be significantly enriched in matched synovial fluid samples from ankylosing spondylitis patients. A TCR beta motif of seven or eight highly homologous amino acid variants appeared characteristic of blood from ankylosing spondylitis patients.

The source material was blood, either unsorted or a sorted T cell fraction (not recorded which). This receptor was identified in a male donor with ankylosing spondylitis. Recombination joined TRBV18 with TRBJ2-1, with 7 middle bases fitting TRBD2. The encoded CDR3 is CASSGLGAPYNEQFF. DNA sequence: TGTGCCAGCTCCGGACTAGGTGCGCCCTACAATGAGCAGTTCTTC. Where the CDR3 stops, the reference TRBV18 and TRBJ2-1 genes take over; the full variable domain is NAGVMQNPRHLVRRRGQEARLRCSPMKGHSHVYWYRQLPEEGLKFMVYLQKENIIDESGMPKERFSAEFPKEGPSILRIQQVVRGDSAAYFCASSGLGAPYNEQFFGPGTRLTVL.